This TCR beta chain stems from a study of blood T cell repertoires in COVID-19 (dated by TCRdb to about 2020). General notes on the study: Samples from collaborators originated in the United States, Italy and Spain and spanned both the acute and convalescent phases of COVID-19. The material from the prospective study consisted of cDNA or gDNA derived from T cells, B-cell-depleted T cells, or PBMCs. Deeply sampled blood TCRbeta repertoires from subjects exposed to, actively infected with, or recovered from COVID-19 were included in the dataset. The repertoires were released in a freely available public database intended as a resource for research on the immune response to SARS-CoV-2. Samples were obtained from the ongoing ImmuneRACE study (first 160 participants) and from approximately 1,200 subjects provided by 6 global collaborators. Nearly every sample came with metadata listing a de-identified subject ID, COVID-19 status, age in years and sex. Where HLA class I and class II types were available, the types were taken from metadata supplied by the sample provider, not from assay-based typing.

Whole blood was collected in K2EDTA tubes by collaborating institutions according to the institutions' own protocols. For TCRbeta analysis, collaborators shipped samples as frozen whole blood, isolated PBMCs, or DNA extracted from either of those sample types. TCRbeta CDR3 regions were amplified from genomic DNA by means of the immunoSEQ Assay, a bias-controlled multiplex PCR. In the original analysis: Within the assay, amplification of reference gene primers was used to estimate how many nucleated cells each sample contained. To quantify the absolute abundance of each unique TCRbeta CDR3 rearrangement, sequence reads were collapsed and filtered. Productive Simpson clonality was computed per sample as the square root of Simpson's diversity index over productive rearrangements. The table comes from immuneACCESS by way of TCRdb, which keeps in-frame sequences with V and J called. Part of the clones is missing from these tables; in studies checked, under half for an unresolved V gene and the rest for unknown reasons. That table gives V, J and clone size, and the DNA gave D and trimming. The sample table holds over 85,000 clones, of which roughly four fifths were seen once. The ten largest account for around 9.5% of the sample.

What the work shows at the level of the full study, not this receptor alone: The quantity of clinical and demographic metadata differed by source and by participant and was supplied without curation.

Deletion took 2 bases off V and 4 bases off J, with a span of 9 bases between the germline ends. The CDR3 measures 14 amino acids from cysteine to phenylalanine. Left in the record is the CDR3 DNA by itself, 42 bases read in frame from the first base. The germline V gene provides CDR1 MNHEY and CDR2 SVGEGT. On this clone itself: This receptor's antigen is unknown. Base qualities are not at hand, and no much larger clone is one base apart.

The sample consisted of peripheral blood. The chain employs TRBV6-2 or TRBV6-3 and TRBJ1-5, with a tentative D gene TRBD1 over 5 matching bases. The sequence came from a man aged 40-49 years with active or convalescent COVID-19. At the DNA level, the sequence is TGTGCCAGCAGTTACGTGGGGCTTAATCAGCCCCAGCATTTT. This yields the protein CASSYVGLNQPQHF.